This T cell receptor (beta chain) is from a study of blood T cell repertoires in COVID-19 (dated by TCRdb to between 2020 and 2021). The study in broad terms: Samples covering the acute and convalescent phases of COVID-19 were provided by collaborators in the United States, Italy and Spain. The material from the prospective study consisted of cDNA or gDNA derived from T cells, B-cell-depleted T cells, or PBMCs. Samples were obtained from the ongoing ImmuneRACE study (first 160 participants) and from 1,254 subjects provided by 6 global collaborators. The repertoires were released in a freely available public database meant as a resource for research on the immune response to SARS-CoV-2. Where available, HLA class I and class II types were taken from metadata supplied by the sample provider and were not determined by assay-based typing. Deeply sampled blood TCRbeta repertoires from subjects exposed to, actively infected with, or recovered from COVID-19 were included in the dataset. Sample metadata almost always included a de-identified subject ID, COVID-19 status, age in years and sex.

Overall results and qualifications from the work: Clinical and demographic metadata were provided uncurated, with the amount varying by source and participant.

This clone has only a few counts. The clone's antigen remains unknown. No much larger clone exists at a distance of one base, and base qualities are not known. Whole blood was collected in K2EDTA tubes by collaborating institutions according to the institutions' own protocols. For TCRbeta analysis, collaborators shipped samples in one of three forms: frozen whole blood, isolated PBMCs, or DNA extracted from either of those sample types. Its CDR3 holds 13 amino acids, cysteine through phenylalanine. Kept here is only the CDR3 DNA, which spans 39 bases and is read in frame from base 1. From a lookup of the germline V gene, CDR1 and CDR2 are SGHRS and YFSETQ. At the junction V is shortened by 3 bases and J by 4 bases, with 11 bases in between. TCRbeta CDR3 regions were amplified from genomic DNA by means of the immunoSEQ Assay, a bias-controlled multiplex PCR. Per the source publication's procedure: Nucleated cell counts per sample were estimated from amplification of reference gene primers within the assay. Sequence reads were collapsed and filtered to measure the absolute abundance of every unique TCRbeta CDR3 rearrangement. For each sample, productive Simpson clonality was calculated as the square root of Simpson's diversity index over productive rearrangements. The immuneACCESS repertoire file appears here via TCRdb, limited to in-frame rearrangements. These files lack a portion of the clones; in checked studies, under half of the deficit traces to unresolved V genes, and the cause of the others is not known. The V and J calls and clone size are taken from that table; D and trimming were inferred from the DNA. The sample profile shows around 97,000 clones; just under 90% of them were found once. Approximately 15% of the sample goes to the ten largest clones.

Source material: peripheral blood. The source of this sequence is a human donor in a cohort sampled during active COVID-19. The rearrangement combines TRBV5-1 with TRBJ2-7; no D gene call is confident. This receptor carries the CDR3 CASSSDNKYEQYF. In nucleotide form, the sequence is TGCGCCAGCAGCTCCGACAATAAGTACGAGCAGTACTTC.